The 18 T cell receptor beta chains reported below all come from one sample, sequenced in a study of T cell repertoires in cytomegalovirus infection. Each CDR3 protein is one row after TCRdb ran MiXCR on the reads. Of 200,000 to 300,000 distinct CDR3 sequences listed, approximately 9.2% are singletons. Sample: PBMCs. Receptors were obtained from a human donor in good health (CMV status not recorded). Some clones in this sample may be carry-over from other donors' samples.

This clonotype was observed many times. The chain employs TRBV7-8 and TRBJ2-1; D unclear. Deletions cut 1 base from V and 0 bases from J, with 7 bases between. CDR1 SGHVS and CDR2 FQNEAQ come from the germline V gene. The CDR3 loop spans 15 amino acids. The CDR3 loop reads CASSLETSSYNEQFF. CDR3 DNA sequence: TGTGCCAGCAGCTTAGAAACGAGCTCCTACAATGAGCAGTTCTTC.

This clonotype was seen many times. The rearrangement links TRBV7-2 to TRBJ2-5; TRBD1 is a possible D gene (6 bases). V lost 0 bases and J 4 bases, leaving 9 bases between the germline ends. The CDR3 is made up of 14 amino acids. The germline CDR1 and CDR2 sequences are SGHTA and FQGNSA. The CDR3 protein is CASSLAGAGETQYF. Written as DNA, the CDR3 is TGTGCCAGCAGCTTAGCGGGGGCGGGAGAGACCCAGTACTTC.

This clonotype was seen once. The CDR3 bases are TGTGCCAGCGCAAAGCTCGCGGGGAACACAGATACGCAGTATTTT. This sequence encodes CASAKLAGNTDTQYF. The rearrangement joins TRBV11-2 to TRBJ2-3; the D gene is possibly TRBD2 (6 bases). The CDR3 has 15 residues. The germline V gene has CDR1 SGHAT and CDR2 FQNNGV. V gave up 8 bases and J gave up 2 bases, with 17 bases separating them. The full variable domain, its missing parts supplied by reference TRBV11-2 and TRBJ2-3, is EAGVAQSPRYKIIEKRQSVAFWCNPISGHATLYWYQQILGQGPKLLIQFQNNGVVDDSQLPKDRFSAERLKGVDSTLKIQPAKLEDSAVYLCASAKLAGNTDTQYFGPGTRLTVL.

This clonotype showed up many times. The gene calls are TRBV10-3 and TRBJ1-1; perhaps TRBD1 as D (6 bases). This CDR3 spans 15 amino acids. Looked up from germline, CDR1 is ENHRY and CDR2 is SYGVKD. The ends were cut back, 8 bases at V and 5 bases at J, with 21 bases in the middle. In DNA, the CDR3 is TGTGCCATCTCAGGATCCGGCAGGGGTCGGACTGAAGCTTTCTTT. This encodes CAISGSGRGRTEAFF.

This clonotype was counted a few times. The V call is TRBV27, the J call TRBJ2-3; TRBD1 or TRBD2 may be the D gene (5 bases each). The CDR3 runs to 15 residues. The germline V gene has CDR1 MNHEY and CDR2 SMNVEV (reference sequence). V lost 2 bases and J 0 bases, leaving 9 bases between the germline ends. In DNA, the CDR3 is TGTGCCAGCAGTTTAGAGGGGAGTAGCACAGATACGCAGTATTTT. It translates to CASSLEGSSTDTQYF.

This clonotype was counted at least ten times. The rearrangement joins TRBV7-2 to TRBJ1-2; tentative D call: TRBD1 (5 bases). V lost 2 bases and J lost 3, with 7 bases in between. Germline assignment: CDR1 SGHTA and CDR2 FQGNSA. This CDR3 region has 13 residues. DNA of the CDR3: TGTGCCAGCAGCTTACCAGGGTACTATGGCTACACCTTC. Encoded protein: CASSLPGYYGYTF.

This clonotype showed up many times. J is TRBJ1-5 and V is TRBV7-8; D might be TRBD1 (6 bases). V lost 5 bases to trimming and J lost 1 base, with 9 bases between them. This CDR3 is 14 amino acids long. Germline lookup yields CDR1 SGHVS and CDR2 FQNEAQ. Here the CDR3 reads CASSGQISNQPQHF. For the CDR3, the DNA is TGTGCCAGCAGCGGACAGATCAGCAATCAGCCCCAGCATTTT.

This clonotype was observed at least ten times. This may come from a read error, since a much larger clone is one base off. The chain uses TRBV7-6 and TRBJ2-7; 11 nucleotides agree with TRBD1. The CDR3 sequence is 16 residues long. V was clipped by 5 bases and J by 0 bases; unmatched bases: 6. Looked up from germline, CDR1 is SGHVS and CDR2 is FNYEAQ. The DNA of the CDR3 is TGTGCCAGCAGCGCAGGACAGGGGGCGAGCTCCTACGAGCAGTACTTC. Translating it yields CASSAGQGASSYEQYF.

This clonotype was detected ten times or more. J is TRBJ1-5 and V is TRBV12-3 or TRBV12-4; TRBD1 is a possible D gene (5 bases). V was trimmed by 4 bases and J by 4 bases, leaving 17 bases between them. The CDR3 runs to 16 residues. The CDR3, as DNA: TGTGCCAGCAGTTCCCGGCCTGGGGGTAAGAATCAGCCCCAGCATTTT. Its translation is CASSSRPGGKNQPQHF.

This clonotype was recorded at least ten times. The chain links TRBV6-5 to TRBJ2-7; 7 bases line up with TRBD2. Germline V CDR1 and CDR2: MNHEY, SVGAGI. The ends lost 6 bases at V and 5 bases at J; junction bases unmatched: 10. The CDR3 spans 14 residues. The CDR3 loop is CASSRPGTTHEQYF. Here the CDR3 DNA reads TGTGCCAGCAGCCGCCCCGGGACTACCCACGAGCAGTACTTC.

DNA for the CDR3: TGTGCCGTTAGTAGCGGCACAGATACGCAGTATTTT. Translation: CAVSSGTDTQYF. The V call is TRBV12-3 or TRBV12-4, the J call TRBJ2-3; possibly TRBD2 for D (5 bases). Trimming stripped 11 bases from V and 1 base from J, with 10 bases between. The CDR3 runs 12 residues.

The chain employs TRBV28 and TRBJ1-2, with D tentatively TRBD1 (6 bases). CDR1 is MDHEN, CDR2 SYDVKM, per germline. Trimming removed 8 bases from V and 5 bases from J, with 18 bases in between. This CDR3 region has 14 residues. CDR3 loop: CASHTGTFFYGYTF. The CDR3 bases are TGTGCCAGCCACACCGGGACATTCTTTTATGGCTACACCTTC.

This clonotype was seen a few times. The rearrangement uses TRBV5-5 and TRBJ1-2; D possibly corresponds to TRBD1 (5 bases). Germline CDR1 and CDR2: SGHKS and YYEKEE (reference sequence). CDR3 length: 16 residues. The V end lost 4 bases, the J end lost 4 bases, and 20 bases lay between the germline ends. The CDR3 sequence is CASSLGVSGISYGYTF. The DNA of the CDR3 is TGTGCCAGCAGCCTGGGGGTGTCAGGGATCTCCTATGGCTACACCTTC.

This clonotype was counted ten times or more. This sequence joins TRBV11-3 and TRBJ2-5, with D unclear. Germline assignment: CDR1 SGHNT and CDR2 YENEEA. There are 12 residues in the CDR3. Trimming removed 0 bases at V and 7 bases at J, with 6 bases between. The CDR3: CASSLDEGTQYF. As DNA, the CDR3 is TGTGCCAGCAGCTTAGACGAAGGGACCCAGTACTTC.

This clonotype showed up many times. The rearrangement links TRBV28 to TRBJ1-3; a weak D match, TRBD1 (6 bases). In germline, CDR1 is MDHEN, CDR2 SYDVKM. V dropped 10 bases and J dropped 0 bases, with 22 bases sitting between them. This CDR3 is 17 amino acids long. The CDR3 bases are TGTGCCACCCGGGGCAGGGGTCCCGAAAGCTCTGGAAACACCATATATTTT. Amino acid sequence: CATRGRGPESSGNTIYF.

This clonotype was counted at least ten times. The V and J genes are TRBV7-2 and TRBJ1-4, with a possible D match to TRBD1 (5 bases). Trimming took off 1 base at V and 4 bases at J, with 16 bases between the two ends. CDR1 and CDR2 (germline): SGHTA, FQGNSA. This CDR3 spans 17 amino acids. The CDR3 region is CASSLGKKGRINEKLFF. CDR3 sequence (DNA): TGTGCCAGCAGCTTAGGTAAAAAGGGACGGATTAATGAAAAACTGTTTTTT.

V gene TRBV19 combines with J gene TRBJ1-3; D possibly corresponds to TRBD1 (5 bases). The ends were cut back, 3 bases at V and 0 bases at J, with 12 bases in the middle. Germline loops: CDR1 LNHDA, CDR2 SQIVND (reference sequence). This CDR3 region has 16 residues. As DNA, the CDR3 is TGTGCCAGTAGTATTCCTCGGGGGAGCTCTGGAAACACCATATATTTT. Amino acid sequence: CASSIPRGSSGNTIYF.

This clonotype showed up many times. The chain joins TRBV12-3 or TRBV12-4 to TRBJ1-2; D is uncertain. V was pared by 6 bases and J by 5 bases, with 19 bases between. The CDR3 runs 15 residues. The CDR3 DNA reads TGTGCCAGCAGACTCGGGATCCCAGGAATGTATGGCTACACCTTC. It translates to CASRLGIPGMYGYTF.